This is a list of T cell receptor beta chains from one sample in a study of cytomegalovirus exposure and HLA in healthy donors. Profiling relied on immunoSEQ multiplex PCR, and the TCRdb table lists in-frame clones only, not all of them. The repertoire holds around 130,000 clones, with over 70% as singletons. The sequencing input was PBMCs. The receptors derive from a woman aged 40 to 50 in good health and CMV-seropositive. Both conserved end residues are part of each CDR3. Each record gives: clone size, J gene, D gene, V gene, CDR3 protein, CDR3 DNA. D genes are given only for firm matches. The size field is filled for only some rows; it gives once, few, many or a size class.

few	TRBJ1-6	TRBD1	TRBV28	CASSQGQGRNSPLHF	TGTGCCAGCAGCCAGGGACAGGGTAGGAATTCACCCCTCCACTTT
.	TRBJ2-5	TRBD2	TRBV7-2	CASSPTSEETQYF	TGTGCCAGCAGCCCGACTAGCGAAGAGACCCAGTACTTC
once	TRBJ2-7	TRBD1	TRBV6-5	CASRRDGTASYEQYF	TGTGCCAGCAGGAGAGACGGGACAGCCTCCTACGAGCAGTACTTC
.	TRBJ1-5	.	TRBV30	CAWRGADSYNSNQPQHF	TGTGCCTGGAGAGGGGCAGATTCGTACAATAGCAATCAGCCCCAGCATTTT
few	TRBJ2-7	TRBD2	TRBV18	CASSRTSGEGRYEQYF	TGTGCCAGCTCACGGACTAGCGGGGAAGGGAGATACGAGCAGTACTTC
.	TRBJ1-2	.	TRBV30	CAWNAMRVTNYGYTF	TGTGCCTGGAATGCAATGCGCGTCACCAACTATGGCTACACCTTC
.	TRBJ2-2	.	TRBV27	CASSSSQAGELFF	TGTGCCAGCAGCTCATCCCAGGCCGGGGAGCTGTTTTTT
.	TRBJ2-1	.	TRBV7-3	CASSRPGANEQFF	TGTGCCAGCAGCCGACCTGGGGCCAATGAGCAGTTCTTC
.	TRBJ2-7	.	TRBV27	CASSLTWAYEQYF	TGTGCCAGCAGTTTAACTTGGGCCTACGAGCAGTACTTC
.	TRBJ1-2	TRBD1	TRBV4-3	CASSQTVLTGVDGYTF	TGCGCCAGCAGCCAAACTGTCCTAACAGGGGTGGATGGCTACACCTTC
.	TRBJ1-5	.	TRBV7-9	CASSSFGIQGYSNQPQHF	TGTGCCAGCAGCTCCTTCGGGATACAGGGCTACAGCAATCAGCCCCAGCATTTT
.	TRBJ2-1	.	TRBV4-3	CASSQDQERYYNEQFF	TGCGCCAGCAGCCAAGATCAGGAGCGGTACTACAATGAGCAGTTCTTC
.	TRBJ1-3	.	TRBV7-9	CASSLTEVSGNTIYF	TGTGCCAGCAGCTTAACCGAGGTATCTGGAAACACCATATATTTT
.	TRBJ1-1	.	TRBV27	CASSPRTVNTEAFF	TGTGCCAGCAGCCCCAGGACTGTTAACACTGAAGCTTTCTTT
.	TRBJ2-1	.	TRBV2	CALNGRAGHFYNEQFF	TGTGCCCTAAATGGGAGAGCGGGACATTTCTACAATGAGCAGTTCTTC
.	TRBJ2-5	.	TRBV18	CASSQTVGETQYF	TGTGCCAGCTCCCAGACAGTAGGAGAGACCCAGTACTTC
once	TRBJ1-6	.	TRBV21-1	CASSIFVNNSYNSPLHF	TGTGCCAGCAGCATCTTCGTCAACAACTCCTATAATTCACCCCTCCACTTT
.	TRBJ2-2	TRBD1	TRBV7-2	CASSFRDRVAGELFF	TGTGCCAGCAGCTTTCGGGACAGGGTTGCCGGGGAGCTGTTTTTT
.	TRBJ1-3	TRBD1	TRBV6-5	CASSPGTGGENTIYF	TGTGCCAGCAGCCCAGGGACAGGGGGTGAAAACACCATATATTTT
.	TRBJ2-1	.	TRBV7-2	CASSLEGGVGYNEQFF	TGTGCCAGCAGCTTAGAGGGCGGGGTCGGGTACAATGAGCAGTTCTTC
.	TRBJ2-7	TRBD2	TRBV5-1	CASSAGLAGAREQYF	TGCGCCAGCAGCGCGGGACTAGCGGGAGCTCGTGAGCAGTACTTC
.	TRBJ1-1	TRBD1	TRBV7-2	CASSSGQGRGTEAFF	TGTGCCAGCAGCTCGGGACAGGGTCGCGGCACTGAAGCTTTCTTT
.	TRBJ1-1	TRBD1	TRBV15	CATSKQGMNTEAFF	TGTGCCACCAGCAAACAGGGGATGAACACTGAAGCTTTCTTT
.	TRBJ2-3	TRBD2	TRBV9	CASSPPVGTSGRIGTDTQYF	TGTGCCAGCAGCCCCCCCGTTGGGACTAGCGGGAGGATCGGCACAGATACGCAGTATTTT
few	TRBJ2-1	TRBD2	TRBV5-1	CASSGGRLAGRNYNEQFF	TGCGCCAGCAGCGGCGGACGTTTAGCGGGGCGCAATTACAATGAGCAGTTCTTC
.	TRBJ2-7	TRBD2	TRBV28	CAIKGGLAGEQYF	TGTGCCATCAAAGGGGGATTAGCGGGAGAGCAGTACTTC
once	TRBJ2-6	TRBD1	TRBV7-8	CASSLTGSWSVANVLTF	TGTGCCAGCAGCTTGACAGGGTCTTGGTCAGTGGCCAACGTCCTGACTTTC
few	TRBJ1-1	TRBD1	TRBV18	CASSPYRGVPNTEAFF	TGTGCCAGCTCACCTTACAGGGGGGTTCCGAACACTGAAGCTTTCTTT
.	TRBJ2-6	TRBD1	TRBV29-1	CSVGTGVAGANVLTF	TGCAGCGTGGGGACAGGGGTTGCTGGGGCCAACGTCCTGACTTTC
.	TRBJ2-1	TRBD2	TRBV4-3	CASSQETSGASWDEQFF	TGCGCCAGCAGCCAAGAGACTAGCGGGGCCTCCTGGGATGAGCAGTTCTTC
.	TRBJ2-1	.	TRBV7-2	CASSLGTLSYNEQFF	TGTGCCAGCAGCCTAGGGACTCTTAGCTACAATGAGCAGTTCTTC
.	TRBJ1-5	TRBD1	TRBV18	CASSRGTGGEQPQHF	TGTGCCAGCTCACGAGGGACAGGGGGTGAGCAGCCCCAGCATTTT
few	TRBJ2-2	TRBD2	TRBV6-1	CASSERVAGGHVGELFF	TGTGCCAGCAGTGAACGGGTAGCGGGAGGGCATGTCGGGGAGCTGTTTTTT
.	TRBJ1-2	.	TRBV30	CASPSRAEGSYGYTF	TGTGCCTCCCCTTCCCGGGCCGAGGGATCCTATGGCTACACCTTC
.	TRBJ1-2	.	TRBV28	CASSLGDFGYTF	TGTGCCAGCAGTTTAGGAGACTTTGGCTACACCTTC
.	TRBJ2-5	.	TRBV7-2	CASSLVVGRHGETQYF	TGTGCCAGCAGCTTAGTAGTCGGTCGGCACGGGGAGACCCAGTACTTC
.	TRBJ2-7	.	TRBV7-2	CASSSRGTLNYEQYF	TGTGCCAGCAGCTCAAGGGGGACACTAAACTACGAGCAGTACTTC
.	TRBJ2-5	TRBD1	TRBV6-1	CASTRDRVQETQYF	TGTGCCAGCACCCGGGACAGGGTCCAAGAGACCCAGTACTTC
.	TRBJ2-1	.	TRBV30	CAWRPPGSYNEQFF	TGTGCCTGGAGACCCCCAGGGTCCTACAATGAGCAGTTCTTC
.	TRBJ2-3	.	TRBV5-1	CASSLVSGSRGTQYF	TGCGCCAGCAGCTTGGTATCCGGGTCCAGGGGTACGCAGTATTTT
.	TRBJ1-4	.	TRBV2	CASRGHFAANEKLFF	TGTGCCAGTCGAGGTCATTTCGCGGCTAATGAAAAACTGTTTTTT
.	TRBJ1-1	.	TRBV7-9	CASSLFMNTEAFF	TGTGCCAGCAGCTTATTTATGAACACTGAAGCTTTCTTT
.	TRBJ2-3	.	TRBV2	CASRADSGSGDTQYF	TGTGCCAGCAGGGCGGACAGTGGCAGTGGAGATACGCAGTATTTT
.	TRBJ2-1	TRBD2	TRBV2	CASSVRLAGDNEQFF	TGTGCCAGCAGTGTACGACTAGCGGGGGACAATGAGCAGTTCTTC
.	TRBJ1-3	.	TRBV5-6	CASSLGAVEAGNTIYF	TGTGCCAGCAGCTTAGGGGCCGTGGAAGCTGGAAACACCATATATTTT
.	TRBJ1-2	TRBD1	TRBV28	CASSSTGLRSYTF	TGTGCCAGCAGTTCGACAGGGCTACGGAGCTACACCTTC
.	TRBJ2-5	.	TRBV18	CASSKNSGETQYF	TGTGCCAGCTCAAAGAACAGCGGGGAGACCCAGTACTTC
.	TRBJ2-5	TRBD2	TRBV7-7	CASSPLTSGGAKTQYF	TGTGCCAGCAGCCCGTTGACTAGCGGGGGGGCAAAGACCCAGTACTTC
.	TRBJ1-6	.	TRBV4-2	CASSQEAGLKASPLHF	TGTGCCAGCAGCCAAGAAGCGGGGCTTAAAGCTTCACCCCTCCACTTT
.	TRBJ1-4	.	TRBV6-1	CASSSPRGTNEKLFF	TGTGCCAGCAGCAGTCCACGGGGTACTAATGAAAAACTGTTTTTT
few	TRBJ2-7	TRBD2	TRBV30	CAWKLGLAGALTGEQYF	TGTGCCTGGAAATTGGGACTAGCGGGAGCCCTCACGGGGGAGCAGTACTTC
.	TRBJ2-5	TRBD2	TRBV29-1	CSVERKRLAGGLVQETQYF	TGCAGCGTTGAGAGGAAAAGACTAGCGGGGGGGCTAGTCCAAGAGACCCAGTACTTC
.	TRBJ2-1	TRBD2	TRBV28	CASSVLAGVQGEQFF	TGTGCCAGCAGTGTACTAGCGGGAGTACAGGGTGAGCAGTTCTTC
.	TRBJ1-2	TRBD1	TRBV9	CASSVAGTGAGGYTF	TGTGCCAGCAGCGTAGCCGGGACAGGGGCTGGTGGCTACACCTTC
.	TRBJ1-4	.	TRBV5-5	CASSLTGMGKLFF	TGTGCCAGCAGCTTGACAGGGATGGGAAAACTGTTTTTT